One and the same sample provided the 19 T cell receptor beta chains below, sequenced in a study of T cells in Graves' hyperthyroidism and ophthalmopathy. Amplified TCR beta CDR3 regions derived from RNA transcripts. First-round RT-PCR of the TCR CDR3 relied on the HTBI primer set. TCRdb reprocessed the multiplex PCR reads with MiXCR, giving one entry per CDR3 protein. Among more than 550,000 distinct CDR3 sequences listed, around a sixth were seen once. The source material was blood. The origin of the receptors is a woman aged 45-65 years with Graves' hyperthyroidism that later progressed to Graves' ophthalmopathy.

V and J are TRBV19 and TRBJ1-1; D may be TRBD1 (5 bases). The length of the CDR3 is 14 residues. Trimming left V 2 bases short and J 5 bases short, with 12 bases between. Germline CDR1 LNHDA, CDR2 SQIVND (reference sequence). The CDR3 coding sequence is TGTGCCAGTAGTATATCGGGGGTTCCTACTGAAGCTTTCTTT. Protein product: CASSISGVPTEAFF.

This clonotype was observed many times. The chain employs TRBV2 and TRBJ2-5, with D possibly being TRBD2 (6 bases). Germline CDR1 SNHLY, CDR2 FYNNEI. This CDR3 comprises 11 residues. The V gene lost 10 bases and the J gene lost 1 base, with 7 bases spanning the gap. CDR3 residues: CAKGLQETQYF. CDR3 sequence (DNA): TGTGCCAAGGGACTCCAAGAGACCCAGTACTTC.

This sequence joins TRBV10-2 and TRBJ2-3; TRBD2 agrees at 8 bases. Germline loops: CDR1 WSHSY, CDR2 SAAADI. J was trimmed by 1 base and V by 8 bases; bases with no gene match: 8. The CDR3 is 15 residues long. The CDR3 loop reads CASLMAGGRTDTQYF. The DNA for the CDR3 is TGCGCCAGCCTTATGGCGGGGGGCCGCACAGATACGCAGTATTTT.

This clonotype was seen ten or more times. The V call is TRBV12-3 or TRBV12-4, the J call TRBJ2-3; D is ambiguous. Trimming left V 7 bases short and J 2 bases short, with 13 bases between. CDR3 length equals 14 residues. CDR3 protein: CASTLGPNTDTQYF. The CDR3 nucleotides are TGTGCCAGCACCCTGGGCCCGAACACAGATACGCAGTATTTT.

This clonotype was picked up many times. This chain joins TRBV11-3 and TRBJ2-7, with D possibly TRBD2 on 6 matching bases. Germline V gives CDR1 SGHNT, CDR2 YENEEA. The CDR3 length is 13 residues. V lost 0 bases and J lost 4, with 7 bases in between. CDR3 nucleotide sequence: TGTGCCAGCAGCTTAGAGGGACTTTACGAGCAGTACTTC. Its translation: CASSLEGLYEQYF.

Many counts were recorded for this clonotype. The V gene is TRBV10-1, the J gene TRBJ2-3; 10 bases map to TRBD2. V lost 0 bases to trimming and J lost 4 bases; unmatched junction nucleotides: 4. Germline V gene data show CDR1 as WNHNN and CDR2 as SYGVQD (reference sequence). The CDR3 extends over 16 amino acids. CDR3 DNA sequence: TGCGCCAGCAGTGAGTCAAAGCGGGGGGGCCCAGATACGCAGTATTTT. It translates to CASSESKRGGPDTQYF.

This clonotype was seen at least ten times. The V call is TRBV20-1, the J call TRBJ1-4, with 9 bases lining up with TRBD1. Germline V gene sequence: CDR1 DFQATT, CDR2 SNEGSKA (reference sequence). After removal of 3 bases from V and 0 bases from J, the junction contained 11 bases not matched to a gene. The CDR3 consists of 18 residues. CDR3: CSASGLPGQGATNEKLFF. The DNA for the CDR3 is TGCAGTGCTAGTGGGCTCCCGGGACAGGGAGCAACTAATGAAAAACTGTTTTTT.

This clonotype was seen ten or more times. This chain uses TRBV13 with TRBJ1-2; 9 bases match TRBD1. The junction had 10 bases not matched to a gene; V was cut back by 2 bases and J by 3 bases. CDR1 is PRHDT, CDR2 FYEKMQ, per germline (reference sequence). This CDR3 has 17 residues. The CDR3 sequence: CASSLWTGDLSDYGYTF. The CDR3 region has the DNA TGTGCCAGCAGCTTATGGACAGGGGACCTTTCAGACTATGGCTACACCTTC.

This clonotype was picked up a small number of times. This chain connects TRBV9 to TRBJ2-5, with TRBD1 matching 7 bases. After removal of 4 bases from V and 1 base from J, the junction contained 16 bases not matched to a gene. The CDR3 contains 18 residues. Looked up from germline, CDR1 is SGDLS and CDR2 is YYNGEE. The CDR3 reads CASSSNPSGTVIQETQYF. The CDR3 DNA reads as TGTGCCAGCAGCTCCAACCCATCCGGGACAGTGATCCAAGAGACCCAGTACTTC.

The chain recombines TRBV20-1 with TRBJ2-3, with TRBD2 identical over 9 bases. The CDR3 runs to 14 residues. CDR1 and CDR2 (germline): DFQATT, SNEGSKA (reference sequence). V trimming: 3 bases; J trimming: 4 bases; junction bases outside the gene matches: 5. For the CDR3, the DNA is TGCAGTGCTAGTTCGAGCGGGGGGTCAGATACGCAGTATTTT. Its protein is CSASSSGGSDTQYF.

This chain connects TRBV6-2 or TRBV6-3 to TRBJ1-6; possible D gene TRBD1, 6 bases. V was pared by 6 bases and J by 8 bases, with 14 bases between. CDR1 and CDR2 (germline): MNHEY, SVGEGT. The CDR3 spans 14 residues. CDR3 loop: CASRNREADSPLHF. The CDR3 DNA sequence: TGTGCCAGCAGGAACAGGGAAGCAGATTCACCCCTCCACTTT.

This clonotype was seen repeatedly, ten times or more. This chain connects TRBV7-6 to TRBJ2-1; D is unclear. Germline assignment: CDR1 SGHVS and CDR2 FNYEAQ. The V end lost 1 base, the J end lost 5 bases, and 9 bases lay between the germline ends. CDR3 size: 14 residues. CDR3 DNA sequence: TGTGCCAGCAGCTTAGAACCGAGTCACAATGAGCAGTTCTTC. Translated, it gives CASSLEPSHNEQFF.

The chain employs TRBV6-2 or TRBV6-3 and TRBJ1-3; 7 bases map to TRBD1. Germline V gene sequence: CDR1 MNHEY, CDR2 SVGEGT. Germline trimming cut 5 bases from V and 4 bases from J; bases unmatched to any gene: 11. The CDR3 is made up of 16 amino acids. The CDR3 nucleotides read TGTGCCAGCAGTGGACCGACAGGGAAGGAAGGAAACACCATATATTTT. It is translated as CASSGPTGKEGNTIYF.

This clonotype has at least ten counts. The chain employs TRBV27 and TRBJ1-5, with 9 bases matching TRBD1. This CDR3 comprises 15 residues. The germline gives CDR1 MNHEY, CDR2 SMNVEV (reference sequence). After removal of 6 bases from V and 0 bases from J, the junction contained 3 bases not matched to a gene. CDR3 sequence reads: CASSRDRASNQPQHF. The CDR3 region has the DNA TGTGCCAGCAGCCGGGACAGGGCTAGCAATCAGCCCCAGCATTTT.

The table lists this clonotype with many counts. The chain couples TRBV20-1 to TRBJ1-5; D is undetermined. V lost 2 bases, J lost 2 bases, and 16 bases lay in between. Looked up from germline, CDR1 is DFQATT and CDR2 is SNEGSKA (reference sequence). This CDR3 contains 16 residues. The CDR3 loop reads CSARRPGGNGNQPQHF. The CDR3 bases are TGCAGTGCTAGACGCCCGGGAGGTAATGGCAATCAGCCCCAGCATTTT.

This clonotype was recorded at least ten times. The rearrangement joins TRBV2 to TRBJ1-1; a weak D match, TRBD1 (6 bases). Germline V CDR1 and CDR2: SNHLY, FYNNEI. With 8 bases removed from V and 0 bases from J, the gap between germline ends came to 10 bases. The CDR3 spans 13 residues. CDR3 residues: CASGTHMNTEAFF. In DNA form, the CDR3 reads TGTGCCAGCGGGACACACATGAACACTGAAGCTTTCTTT. The complete variable domain, with remaining parts taken from reference TRBV2 and TRBJ1-1, reads EPEVTQTPSHQVTQMGQEVILRCVPISNHLYFYWYRQILGQKVEFLVSFYNNEISEKSEIFDDQFSVERPDGSNFTLKIRSTKLEDSAMYFCASGTHMNTEAFFGQGTRLTVV.

J is TRBJ1-5 and V is TRBV7-2; no firm D call. Trimming left V 8 bases short and J 2 bases short, with 13 bases between. Germline CDR1 and CDR2: SGHTA and FQGNSA. The CDR3 consists of 14 residues. In DNA, the CDR3 is TGTGCCAGCCGAAGGTTGGGTGGCAATCAGCCCCAGCATTTT. Translating gives CASRRLGGNQPQHF.

This clonotype showed up many times. This chain links TRBV12-3 or TRBV12-4 with TRBJ2-3; no clear D gene. Deletions cut 2 bases from V and 0 bases from J, with 9 bases between. The CDR3 sequence is 15 residues long. The CDR3 DNA is TGTGCCAGCAGTTTAAGGGTGGGGAGCACAGATACGCAGTATTTT. Protein: CASSLRVGSTDTQYF.

This clonotype was detected many times. This chain connects TRBV3-1 to TRBJ2-1; D may match TRBD1 or TRBD2 (7 bases each). This CDR3 spans 16 amino acids. Germline V gene lookup returns CDR1 LGHDT and CDR2 YNNKEL (reference sequence). Trimming removed 2 bases from V and 8 bases from J, with 19 bases in between. The DNA of the CDR3 is TGTGCCAGCAGCCAACAGCTGGGAGGGGGCATCGATGAGCAGTTCTTC. Translation gives CASSQQLGGGIDEQFF.